These 22 T cell receptor beta chains were all obtained from the same sample, sequenced in a study of CD8 T cells in ankylosing spondylitis (dated by TCRdb to about 2017). No antigen has been identified for these receptors. The library relied on 5' RACE. Instrument on record: Illumina HiSeq 2500. In-frame beta chains were kept once TCRdb had trimmed the public reads at Q25 with fastp and called clones with MiXCR. Rows are combined by CDR3 protein, so each entry shows the most common genes and DNA. Present in this sample are fewer than 550,000 distinct CDR3 sequences, less than 6% of which were seen just once. Roughly 3.3% of the sample rests with the top ten. Findings and caveats that apply to the study as a whole: Blood from ankylosing spondylitis patients appeared to be characterized by a TCR beta motif composed of eight highly homologous amino acid variants.

Sequencing was performed on blood, either unsorted or a sorted T cell fraction (not recorded which). The receptor source for this set is a male donor with ankylosing spondylitis.

The genes are TRBV7-2 and TRBJ2-7; no definite D call. The CDR3 consists of 16 residues. The germline V and J ends were trimmed by 5 bases and 3 bases, with 20 bases remaining between them. Germline CDR1 reads SGHTA; CDR2 reads FQGNSA. The CDR3 is CASSPSGHAGRYEQYF. Here the CDR3 DNA reads TGTGCCAGCAGCCCCTCCGGCCATGCAGGACGCTACGAGCAGTACTTC.

The chain joins TRBV7-3 to TRBJ2-6; D ambiguous. The CDR3 has 17 amino acids. CDR1 and CDR2 from the germline V gene are SGHTA and FQGTGA. Trimming removed 1 base at V and 0 bases at J, with 10 bases between. CDR3 sequence: CASSLIGSSSGANVLTF. The CDR3 coding sequence is TGTGCCAGCAGCTTAATAGGCAGTTCCTCTGGGGCCAACGTCCTGACTTTC.

This clonotype was seen ten or more times. V gene TRBV7-9 combines with J gene TRBJ2-1, with 8 bases matching TRBD2. The J segment lost 10 bases and the V segment lost 6 bases, leaving 17 bases of the junction unmatched. This CDR3 contains 16 residues. Per germline, CDR1 SEHNR and CDR2 FQNEAQ (reference sequence). The CDR3 DNA sequence: TGTGCCAGCAGTCGGCCCGCCGGGACTACGGGGGGGGAGCAGTTCTTC. This translates into CASSRPAGTTGGEQFF.

This clonotype has a count of ten or more. The chain employs TRBV5-1 and TRBJ2-2, with TRBD1 identical over 7 bases. This CDR3 spans 14 amino acids. J was trimmed by 2 bases and V by 6 bases; bases with no gene match: 4. Germline V gene data show CDR1 as SGHRS and CDR2 as YFSETQ. The CDR3 here is CASKTGPNTGELFF. As DNA, the CDR3 is TGCGCCAGCAAGACAGGGCCCAACACCGGGGAGCTGTTTTTT.

This clonotype was found a few times. The chain is built from TRBV5-1 and TRBJ2-7, with a tentative D call TRBD1 (7 bases). Germline CDR1 is SGHRS and CDR2 is YFSETQ. The germline V and J ends were trimmed by 4 bases and 0 bases, with 14 bases remaining between them. The CDR3 covers 15 residues. The CDR3 nucleotides are TGCGCCAGCAGCGGAGGGGGCGGGAACTCCTACGAGCAGTACTTC. It specifies CASSGGGGNSYEQYF.

This clonotype came up many times. The V gene is TRBV6-1, the J gene TRBJ2-7; 8 nucleotides match TRBD1. The ends lost 7 bases at V and 5 bases at J; junction bases unmatched: 10. This CDR3 is 14 amino acids long. Germline CDR1 is MNHNS and CDR2 is SASEGT. CDR3 in DNA: TGTGCCAGCAACGAACTGGACAGGGTAAACGAGCAGTACTTC. Protein: CASNELDRVNEQYF.

The table lists this clonotype with many counts. The rearrangement uses TRBV29-1 and TRBJ2-7, with D perhaps TRBD1 (5 bases). The CDR3 runs 10 residues. V lost 6 bases to trimming and J lost 6 bases, with 9 bases between them. Germline loops: CDR1 SQVTM, CDR2 ANQGSEA. Written as DNA, the CDR3 is TGCAGCGTCGGGCAGGGCGAGCAGTACTTC. This sequence encodes CSVGQGEQYF.

The rearrangement uses TRBV20-1 and TRBJ2-1; D may be TRBD2 (5 bases). In germline, CDR1 is DFQATT, CDR2 SNEGSKA (reference sequence). The CDR3 has 14 residues. The V and J ends lost 4 bases and 3 bases respectively, with 13 bases between them. The CDR3, as DNA: TGCAGTGCTACCGGACGGACTGACTACAATGAGCAGTTCTTC. Residues: CSATGRTDYNEQFF.

The chain combines TRBV24-1 with TRBJ2-2; the D call may be TRBD1 or TRBD2 (5 bases each). Germline values: CDR1 KGHDR, CDR2 SFDVKD. The V gene lost 4 bases and the J gene lost 3 bases, with 11 bases spanning the gap. The CDR3 totals 15 residues. CDR3 bases: TGTGCCACCAGTGAGCCCAGGGACCACACCGGGGAGCTGTTTTTT. This sequence encodes CATSEPRDHTGELFF.

The sample holds many counts of this clonotype. The V call is TRBV12-3 or TRBV12-4, the J call TRBJ2-1, with D unclear. CDR3 length equals 14 residues. Trimming left V 2 bases short and J 8 bases short, with 13 bases between. CDR3 nucleotides: TGTGCCAGCAGTTTAAACCCCTTGGGATATGAGCAGTTCTTC. Translating it yields CASSLNPLGYEQFF.

This clonotype was picked up many times. The chain links TRBV4-2 to TRBJ2-7, with 9 positions matching TRBD1. The CDR3 is 15 amino acids. Germline V gene sequence: CDR1 LGHNA, CDR2 YNFKEQ. V was clipped by 1 base and J by 9 bases; unmatched bases: 10. The CDR3: CASSQVGDRVGRQYF. The CDR3 bases are TGTGCCAGCAGCCAAGTCGGGGACAGGGTTGGTAGGCAGTACTTC.

Ten or more counts support this clonotype. This rearrangement joins TRBV11-2 to TRBJ2-5; no clear D. CDR1 is SGHAT and CDR2 is FQNNGV in the germline V gene. This CDR3 is 19 amino acids long. V was cut by 1 base and J by 1 base, with 22 bases left in between. CDR3 sequence reads: CASSLVATPLPSFQETQYF. CDR3 nucleotide sequence: TGTGCCAGCAGCTTAGTGGCCACTCCCTTGCCGTCATTCCAAGAGACCCAGTACTTC. Filled out from reference TRBV11-2 and TRBJ2-5, the complete variable domain reads EAGVAQSPRYKIIEKRQSVAFWCNPISGHATLYWYQQILGQGPKLLIQFQNNGVVDDSQLPKDRFSAERLKGVDSTLKIQPAKLEDSAVYLCASSLVATPLPSFQETQYFGPGTRLLVL.

This clonotype was detected many times. The rearrangement joins TRBV20-1 to TRBJ2-7; D is uncertain. In germline, CDR1 is DFQATT, CDR2 SNEGSKA (reference sequence). CDR3 length: 14 amino acids. With 3 bases removed from V and 0 bases from J, the gap between germline ends came to 12 bases. CDR3 loop: CSASRLISSYEQYF. The CDR3, as DNA: TGCAGTGCTAGTCGTCTCATTAGCTCCTACGAGCAGTACTTC.

At least ten counts were recorded for this clonotype. This sequence joins TRBV11-2 and TRBJ2-2; D remains ambiguous. Germline CDR1 reads SGHAT; CDR2 reads FQNNGV. With 2 bases removed from V and 5 bases from J, the gap between germline ends came to 15 bases. The CDR3 runs to 16 residues. This CDR3 is CASSLSVGGRTGELFF. The DNA for the CDR3 is TGTGCCAGCAGCTTATCGGTAGGCGGAAGGACCGGGGAGCTGTTTTTT.

The table lists this clonotype with many counts. The V gene is TRBV7-2, the J gene TRBJ1-5, with D possibly TRBD1 on 6 matching bases. This CDR3 is built from 14 residues. CDR1 SGHTA and CDR2 FQGNSA come from the germline V gene. Trimming left V 1 base short and J 5 bases short, with 9 bases between. In DNA, the CDR3 is TGTGCCAGCAGCTTAGACCGGACAGATCAGCCCCAGCATTTT. Amino acid sequence: CASSLDRTDQPQHF.

The rearrangement joins TRBV7-9 to TRBJ2-1; TRBD1 matches at 9 bases. The ends lost 5 bases at V and 6 bases at J; junction bases unmatched: 2. Germline V gene data show CDR1 as SEHNR and CDR2 as FQNEAQ (reference sequence). The CDR3 has 13 residues. This chain's CDR3 is CASSTTGGNEQFF. The CDR3, as DNA: TGTGCCAGCAGCACGACAGGGGGCAATGAGCAGTTCTTC.

Ten or more counts support this clonotype. The V and J genes are TRBV12-3 or TRBV12-4 and TRBJ1-2; 7 bases map to TRBD1. The CDR3 consists of 14 residues. J lost 4 bases, V lost 3 bases, and 5 bases had no gene match. CDR3 nucleotide sequence: TGTGCCAGCAGTTTTGGGACAGCAAGCTATGGCTACACCTTC. Encoded protein: CASSFGTASYGYTF.

In this sample, this clonotype turned up many times. The chain uses TRBV7-2 and TRBJ2-3, with 8 nucleotides matching TRBD1. This CDR3 region has 15 residues. Germline CDR1 reads SGHTA; CDR2 reads FQGNSA. V trimming: 4 bases; J trimming: 10 bases; junction bases outside the gene matches: 13. Written as DNA, the CDR3 is TGTGCCAGCAGCTCCGGAGGACAGGGCGGGTGGGCGCAGTATTTT. This encodes CASSSGGQGGWAQYF.

This clonotype was counted at least ten times. This chain uses TRBV2 with TRBJ2-1; D is uncertain. This CDR3 has 14 amino acids. With 8 bases removed from V and 0 bases from J, the gap between germline ends came to 11 bases. From germline, CDR1 is SNHLY and CDR2 FYNNEI. Here the CDR3 DNA reads TGTGCCAGCCGTTACGAAAGCTCCTACAATGAGCAGTTCTTC. It specifies CASRYESSYNEQFF.

This clonotype has only a few counts. The chain uses TRBV12-3 or TRBV12-4 and TRBJ2-3; 8 bases map to TRBD2. The CDR3 is 16 residues long. The trim removed 2 bases at V and 3 bases at J, leaving 7 bases unmatched. The CDR3, as DNA: TGTGCCAGCAGTTTAAGAGCGGGGGCCCCAACAGATACGCAGTATTTT. Its translation is CASSLRAGAPTDTQYF.

This clonotype was detected ten times or more. The chain uses TRBV9 and TRBJ2-7; D is unresolved. V was clipped by 0 bases and J by 6 bases, with 16 bases between them. The CDR3 has 15 amino acids. Germline V gene lookup returns CDR1 SGDLS and CDR2 YYNGEE. DNA of the CDR3: TGTGCCAGCAGCGTAGACTGGGCGACGATGCGCGAGCAGTACTTC. The encoded protein is CASSVDWATMREQYF.

This clonotype was counted only a few times. J is TRBJ1-5 and V is TRBV16; D gene uncertain. The germline V gene has CDR1 KGHSY and CDR2 FQNENV. Trimming removed 0 bases from V and 0 bases from J, with 6 bases in between. This CDR3 region has 15 residues. The CDR3 loop reads CASSQSGYSNQPQHF. CDR3 DNA: TGTGCCAGCAGCCAATCTGGTTATAGCAATCAGCCCCAGCATTTT.